Listed below are T cell receptor beta chains from one sample, sequenced in a study of radiation and T cells in renal cell carcinoma. Some clones are missing from TCRdb's copy, which holds only in-frame ones; the method was immunoSEQ multiplex PCR. The sample has some 120,000 clones, roughly 80% seen once; the top ten hold approximately 3%. The starting material was blood, obtained from a patient whose treatment included radiotherapy and nephrectomy. These TCRs come from a woman aged 55-69 years with renal cell carcinoma. The CDR3 runs from the conserved cysteine through the conserved F or W. D genes are given only for firm matches. Not every row has a clone size; where given, it reads once, few, many or a size class.

clone size,J gene,D gene,V gene,CDR3 DNA,CDR3 protein
NA,TRBJ1-2,NA,TRBV6-5,TGTGCCAGCAGTTACTCATCCTATGGCTACACCTTC,CASSYSSYGYTF
NA,TRBJ1-2,TRBD1,TRBV5-8,TGTGCCAGCAGCTCCCGGGACAGGGTTAATGGCTACACCTTC,CASSSRDRVNGYTF
NA,TRBJ2-7,NA,TRBV7-2,TGTGCCAGCAGCTTGACAGACCACTACGAGCAGTACTTC,CASSLTDHYEQYF
NA,TRBJ2-7,TRBD1,TRBV11-2,TGTGCCAGCAGCCTGGACAGGGGGAGCTCCTACGAGCAGTACTTC,CASSLDRGSSYEQYF
NA,TRBJ1-1,NA,TRBV5-6,TGTGCCAGCAGCTTAGGGTCCAGGGGCGCTGAAGCTTTCTTT,CASSLGSRGAEAFF
NA,TRBJ2-1,TRBD2,TRBV5-1,TGCGCCAGCAGCTCCCTAGCGGGAAGCTCCTACAATGAGCAGTTCTTC,CASSSLAGSSYNEQFF
NA,TRBJ1-6,NA,TRBV18,TGTGCCAGCTCACGCTCAGAAGGGCATAATTCACCCCTCCACTTT,CASSRSEGHNSPLHF
NA,TRBJ2-7,NA,TRBV6-1,TGTGCCAGCAGCCAATCCCGGGACCACTACGAGCAGTACTTC,CASSQSRDHYEQYF
medium-sized,TRBJ1-5,NA,TRBV2,TGTGCCAGCAGTGAAGGTAATCAGCCCCAGCATTTT,CASSEGNQPQHF
NA,TRBJ1-2,NA,TRBV14,TGTGCCAGCAGCCCAGGAGGAGGCTACACCTTC,CASSPGGGYTF
NA,TRBJ2-1,TRBD2,TRBV28,TGTGCCAGCAGTCATAGGGGTAGCGGGAGGTTATTTTACAATGAGCAGTTCTTC,CASSHRGSGRLFYNEQFF
NA,TRBJ2-2,TRBD2,TRBV5-1,TGCGCCAGCAGCGAAATCCCGGGGACTAGACAGAACACCGGGGAGCTGTTTTTT,CASSEIPGTRQNTGELFF
NA,TRBJ2-3,NA,TRBV6-6,TGTGCCAGCAGTTACTCGACGGGGGGCGCAGATACGCAGTATTTT,CASSYSTGGADTQYF
NA,TRBJ2-7,TRBD2,TRBV6-5,TGTGCCAGCAGTCTGTCGGCGGGAGCGTCCTACGAGCAGTACTTC,CASSLSAGASYEQYF
NA,TRBJ2-7,TRBD1,TRBV29-1,TGCAGCGTCGGACAGGGGGACTCCTACGAGCAGTACTTC,CSVGQGDSYEQYF
NA,TRBJ2-2,NA,TRBV27,TGTGCCAGCAGTTCAGATCTACAGTGGGCGGGCGGGGAGCTGTTTTTT,CASSSDLQWAGGELFF
NA,TRBJ2-5,TRBD2,TRBV4-1,TGCGCCAGCAGCCCTGGAATAGCGGGGGGGGGACGCCAAGAGACCCAGTACTTC,CASSPGIAGGGRQETQYF
NA,TRBJ2-6,TRBD1,TRBV28,TGTGCCAGCAGTCCCACCGAGGGGGCGGGTGGGGCCAACGTCCTGACTTTC,CASSPTEGAGGANVLTF
NA,TRBJ1-6,NA,TRBV5-6,TGTGCCAGCAGCTTGGCACATTCACCCCTCCACTTT,CASSLAHSPLHF
NA,TRBJ2-5,TRBD2,TRBV30,TGTGCCTGGAGTCGGACTAGGCCGCAAGAGACCCAGTACTTC,CAWSRTRPQETQYF
once,TRBJ2-7,TRBD2,TRBV7-2,TGTGCCAGCAGCTTTACTAGCGGGAGGGTGGACGAGCAGTACTTC,CASSFTSGRVDEQYF
NA,TRBJ2-2,TRBD1,TRBV30,TGTGCCTGGACACAGGGGGTAATCACCGGGGAGCTGTTTTTT,CAWTQGVITGELFF
NA,TRBJ2-5,NA,TRBV10-3,TGTGCCATCAGTGAGGATCCCGACAGAGAGACCCAGTACTTC,CAISEDPDRETQYF
few,TRBJ1-2,NA,TRBV12-5,TGTGCTAGCTCGCCCGACGGGAATGGCTACACCTTC,CASSPDGNGYTF